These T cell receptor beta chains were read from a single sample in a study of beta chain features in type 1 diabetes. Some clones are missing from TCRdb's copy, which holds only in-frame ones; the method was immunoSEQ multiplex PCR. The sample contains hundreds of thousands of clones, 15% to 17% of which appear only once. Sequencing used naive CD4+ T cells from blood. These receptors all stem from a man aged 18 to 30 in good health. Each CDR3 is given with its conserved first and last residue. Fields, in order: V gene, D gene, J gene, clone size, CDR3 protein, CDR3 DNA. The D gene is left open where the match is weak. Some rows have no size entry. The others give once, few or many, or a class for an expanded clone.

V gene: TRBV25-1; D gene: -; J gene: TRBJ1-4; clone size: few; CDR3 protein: CASSEGGSEKLFF; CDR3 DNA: TGTGCCAGCAGTGAGGGAGGGAGTGAAAAACTGTTTTTT
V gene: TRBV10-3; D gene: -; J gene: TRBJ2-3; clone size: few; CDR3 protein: CALAGVSTDTQYF; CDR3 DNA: TGTGCGCTCGCAGGGGTTAGTACAGATACGCAGTATTTT
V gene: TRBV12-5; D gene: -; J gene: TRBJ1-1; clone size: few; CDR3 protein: CASGLRNTEAFF; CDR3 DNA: TGTGCTAGTGGGCTCAGGAACACTGAAGCTTTCTTT
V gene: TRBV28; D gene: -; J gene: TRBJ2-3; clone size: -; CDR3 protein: CASRIPGLRTDTQYF; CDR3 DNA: TGTGCCAGCAGGATACCGGGACTTCGCACAGATACGCAGTATTTT
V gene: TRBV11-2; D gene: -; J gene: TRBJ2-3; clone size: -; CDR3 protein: CASSLDSASTDTQYF; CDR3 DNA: TGTGCCAGCAGCTTAGATAGCGCGAGCACAGATACGCAGTATTTT
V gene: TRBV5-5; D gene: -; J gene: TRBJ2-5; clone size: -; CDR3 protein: CASSLLRGVETQYF; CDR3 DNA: TGTGCCAGCAGCTTGCTCCGGGGAGTCGAGACCCAGTACTTC
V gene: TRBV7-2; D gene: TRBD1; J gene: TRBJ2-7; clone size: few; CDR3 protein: CASSSGQGQTYEQYF; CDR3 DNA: TGTGCCAGCAGCTCGGGACAGGGACAGACCTACGAGCAGTACTTC
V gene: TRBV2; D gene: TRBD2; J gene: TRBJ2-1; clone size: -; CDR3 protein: CATGLASVNEQFF; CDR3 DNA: TGTGCCACCGGACTAGCGTCGGTAAATGAGCAGTTCTTC
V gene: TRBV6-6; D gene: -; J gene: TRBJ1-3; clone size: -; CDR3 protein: CASSPRVSGNTIYF; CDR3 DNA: TGTGCCAGCAGTCCTAGGGTTTCTGGAAACACCATATATTTT
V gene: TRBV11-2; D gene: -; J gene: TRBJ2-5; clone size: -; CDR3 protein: CASSLVQTQYF; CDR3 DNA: TGTGCCAGCAGCTTAGTCCAGACCCAGTACTTC